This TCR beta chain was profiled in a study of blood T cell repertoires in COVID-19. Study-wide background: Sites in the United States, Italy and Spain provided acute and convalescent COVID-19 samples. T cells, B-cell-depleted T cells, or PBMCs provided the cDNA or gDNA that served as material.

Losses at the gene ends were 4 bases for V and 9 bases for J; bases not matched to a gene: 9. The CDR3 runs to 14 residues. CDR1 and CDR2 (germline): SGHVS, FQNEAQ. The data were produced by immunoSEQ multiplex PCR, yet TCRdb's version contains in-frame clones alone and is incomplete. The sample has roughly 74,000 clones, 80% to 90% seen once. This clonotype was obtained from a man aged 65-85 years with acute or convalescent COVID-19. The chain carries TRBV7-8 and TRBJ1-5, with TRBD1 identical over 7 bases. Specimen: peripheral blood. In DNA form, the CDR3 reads TGTGCCAGCAGCTACCAGGACAGGCAGGGGCCCCAGCATTTT. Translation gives CASSYQDRQGPQHF.